A selection of T cell receptor beta chains follows, all from one sample in a study of blood T cell repertoires in COVID-19. The protocol was immunoSEQ multiplex PCR, while the TCRdb copy is restricted to in-frame clones and leaves out a portion. The table includes a few hundred thousand clones, approximately 90% detected once. The source material was PBMCs or T cells enriched from blood (not recorded which). Receptor source: a woman between 18 and 29 years old who had recovered from COVID-19. Both conserved end residues are part of each CDR3. The D gene is left open where the match is weak. Clone sizes are given selectively: once, few, many, or a class where the clone is expanded.

v_gene	len	j_gene	abundance	d_gene	CDR3nt	CDR3aa
TRBV2	16	TRBJ2-7	.	TRBD2	TGTGCCAGCAGACGGTCCCTAGCGGGTGCTTCCTACGAGCAGTACTTC	CASRRSLAGASYEQYF
TRBV5-5	14	TRBJ1-2	.	.	TGTGCCAGCAGCTTTTACGGGGAAGGTGATGGCTACACCTTC	CASSFYGEGDGYTF
TRBV27	16	TRBJ1-1	.	TRBD1	TGTGCCAGCACGGGGTGGCCACAGGGGTCGAACACTGAAGCTTTCTTT	CASTGWPQGSNTEAFF
TRBV7-8	15	TRBJ2-7	.	.	TGTGCCAGCAGCTTAGGCCGTGCAGATACCTACGAGCAGTACTTC	CASSLGRADTYEQYF
TRBV5-4	16	TRBJ2-6	.	.	TGTGCCAGCAGCTTGGAAGGGGATCGTGGGGCCAACGTCCTGACTTTC	CASSLEGDRGANVLTF
TRBV7-9	14	TRBJ1-1	few	.	TGTGCCAGCAGCTTAGTAACGGAGAGGAGTGAAGCTTTCTTT	CASSLVTERSEAFF
TRBV5-6	16	TRBJ2-3	.	TRBD2	TGTGCCAGCAGCTTGGAAGTCTGGGGGGGTGCGGATACGCAGTATTTT	CASSLEVWGGADTQYF
TRBV19	14	TRBJ1-1	.	TRBD1	TGTGCCAGTAGTATCTTTACAGGGGGAAATGAAGCTTTCTTT	CASSIFTGGNEAFF
TRBV5-6	14	TRBJ2-3	.	TRBD2	TGTGCCAGCAGCTTGGTGCCTAGCGGAGATACGCAGTATTTT	CASSLVPSGDTQYF
TRBV28	14	TRBJ1-6	.	.	TGTGCCAGCAGTTTCACCGGAGGGGATTCACCCCTCCACTTT	CASSFTGGDSPLHF
TRBV2	16	TRBJ2-3	.	.	TGTGCCAGCAGCGACGACAGGGCGGGACGCACAGATACGCAGTATTTT	CASSDDRAGRTDTQYF
TRBV7-3	13	TRBJ1-1	.	TRBD1	TGTGCCAGCAGCGCGACAGGGACCTCTGAAGCTTTCTTT	CASSATGTSEAFF
TRBV6-6	15	TRBJ1-1	.	.	TGTGCCAGCAGTTACGACCCGGACAGAGGGACTGAAGCTTTCTTT	CASSYDPDRGTEAFF
TRBV9	16	TRBJ1-6	.	TRBD1	TGTGCCAGCAGCGCCCTCAGGGGGCGGATAAGTTCACCCCTCCACTTT	CASSALRGRISSPLHF
TRBV6-1	14	TRBJ1-1	.	.	TGTGCCAGCAGTGAACTCGTTCCGAACACTGAAGCTTTCTTT	CASSELVPNTEAFF
TRBV28	13	TRBJ1-2	.	TRBD1	TGTGCCAGCAGGCCGGGACAGGGGTTTGGCTACACCTTC	CASRPGQGFGYTF
TRBV7-2	15	TRBJ2-6	.	.	TGTGCCAGCAGCTTTTCCTTCTCTGGGGCCAACGTCCTGACTTTC	CASSFSFSGANVLTF
TRBV28	13	TRBJ2-7	.	.	TGTGCCAGCAGTTTAATGGGGGCCCACGAGCAGTACTTC	CASSLMGAHEQYF
TRBV12-3/TRBV12-4	13	TRBJ1-6	.	TRBD1	TGTGCCAGCAGGACAGGGGATAATTCACCCCTCCACTTT	CASRTGDNSPLHF
TRBV5-1	16	TRBJ1-1	.	TRBD1	TGCGCCAGCAGCTTGGGACAGGGGGCGATGAACACTGAAGCTTTCTTT	CASSLGQGAMNTEAFF
TRBV30	15	TRBJ1-2	.	TRBD1	TGTGCCTGGAGGTTCGGACAGGGATCTCTCTATGGCTACACCTTC	CAWRFGQGSLYGYTF
TRBV2	16	TRBJ2-2	.	TRBD1	TGTGCCAGCAGTCCTACGGGGACAGGGATGCCCGGGGAGCTGTTTTTT	CASSPTGTGMPGELFF
TRBV11-2	13	TRBJ1-2	.	.	TGTGCCAGCAGCGGGGCATGGGCTAATGGCTACACCTTC	CASSGAWANGYTF
TRBV30	15	TRBJ1-1	.	.	TGTGCCTGGAGTCAAACGGGTCTCATGAACACTGAAGCTTTCTTT	CAWSQTGLMNTEAFF
TRBV6-5	16	TRBJ1-6	.	.	TGTGCCAGCAGTTACTCGGGCAGCTCCTATAATTCACCCCTCCACTTT	CASSYSGSSYNSPLHF
TRBV2	12	TRBJ2-7	.	TRBD1	TGTGCCAGCTTGGGACAGGGATACGAGCAGTACTTC	CASLGQGYEQYF